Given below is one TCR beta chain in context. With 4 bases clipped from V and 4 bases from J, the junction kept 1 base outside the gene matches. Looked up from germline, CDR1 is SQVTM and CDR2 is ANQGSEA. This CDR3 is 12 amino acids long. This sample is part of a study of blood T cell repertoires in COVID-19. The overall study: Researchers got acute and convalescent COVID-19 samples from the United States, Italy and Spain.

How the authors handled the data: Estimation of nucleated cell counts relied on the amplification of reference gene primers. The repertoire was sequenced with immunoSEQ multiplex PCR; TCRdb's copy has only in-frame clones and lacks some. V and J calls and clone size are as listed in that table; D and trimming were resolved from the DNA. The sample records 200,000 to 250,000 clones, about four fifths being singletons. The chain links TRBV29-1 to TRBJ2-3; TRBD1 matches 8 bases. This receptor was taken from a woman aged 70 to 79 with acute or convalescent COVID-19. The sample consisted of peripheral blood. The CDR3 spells CSVGQGSDTQYF. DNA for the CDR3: TGCAGCGTTGGACAGGGGTCAGATACGCAGTATTTT.